This T cell receptor beta chain originates from a study of shared clonotypes between healthy human individuals. Germline CDR1 reads SGHTA; CDR2 reads FQGNSA. With 5 bases removed from V and 4 bases from J, the gap between germline ends came to 18 bases. The CDR3 length is 16 residues. Positive CCR7 selection of CD45RO-negative cells yielded the naive CD8 cells, and terminally differentiated effector memory CD45RA+ cells were excluded. Clones were read by immunoSEQ multiplex PCR, and TCRdb kept only the in-frame ones, dropping some. In the table there are around 2,000,000 clones, roughly 91% of which are singletons.

Sequencing was done on a sample of naive CD8+ T cells from PBMCs. The origin of this receptor is a man aged 18 to 30 in good health. Some clones in this sample may be carry-over from other donors' samples. The chain combines TRBV7-2 with TRBJ2-1, with D tentatively TRBD1 or TRBD2 (8 bases each). The CDR3 spells CASSPGGGRQYNEQFF. The CDR3 DNA sequence: TGTGCCAGCAGCCCAGGGGGCGGGAGGCAGTACAATGAGCAGTTCTTC. The entire variable domain, with the rest obtained from reference TRBV7-2 and TRBJ2-1, is as follows: GAGVSQSPSNKVTEKGKDVELRCDPISGHTALYWYRQSLGQGLEFLIYFQGNSAPDKSGLPSDRFSAERTGGSVSTLTIQRTQQEDSAVYLCASSPGGGRQYNEQFFGPGTRLTVL.